The TCR beta chain under discussion was sequenced for a study of blood T cell repertoires in COVID-19. Authors' data handling: Cell counts per sample came from amplifying reference gene primers. Assay used: immunoSEQ multiplex PCR; TCRdb lists only in-frame clones, some missing. D and trimming come from the DNA, and the V and J calls and clone size come from that table. The sample consists of about 68,000 clones, around nine tenths of them appearing once. The TCR comes from a middle-aged man with COVID-19, enrolled during active disease. Sequenced input: peripheral blood.

CDR3 in amino acids: CAWRSAGLYGYTF. CDR3 bases: TGTGCCTGGAGGTCAGCAGGGCTCTATGGCTACACCTTC. The chain recombines TRBV30 with TRBJ1-2; D might be TRBD1 (5 bases). V gave up 3 bases and J gave up 4 bases, with 12 bases separating them. Germline V lookup: CDR1 GTSNPN, CDR2 SVGIG (reference sequence). The CDR3 extends over 13 amino acids.